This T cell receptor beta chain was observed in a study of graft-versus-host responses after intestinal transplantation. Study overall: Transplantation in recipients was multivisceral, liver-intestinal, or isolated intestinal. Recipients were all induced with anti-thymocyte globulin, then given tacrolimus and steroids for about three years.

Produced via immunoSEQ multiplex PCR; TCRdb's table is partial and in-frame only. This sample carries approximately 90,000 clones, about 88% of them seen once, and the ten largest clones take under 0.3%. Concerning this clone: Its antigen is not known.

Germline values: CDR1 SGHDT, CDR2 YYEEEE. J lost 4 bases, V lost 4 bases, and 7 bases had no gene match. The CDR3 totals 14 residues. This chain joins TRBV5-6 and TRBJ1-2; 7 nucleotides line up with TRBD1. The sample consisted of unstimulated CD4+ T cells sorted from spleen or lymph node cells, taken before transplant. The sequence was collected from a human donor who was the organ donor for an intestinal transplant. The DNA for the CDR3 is TGTGCCAGCAGCCAGGGACAGATGAGCTATGGCTACACCTTC. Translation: CASSQGQMSYGYTF.